The present TCR beta chain was sequenced within a study of cytomegalovirus exposure and HLA in healthy donors. TCRdb's table, derived via immunoSEQ multiplex PCR, lists solely in-frame clones and lacks some. The table lists under 300,000 clones, 86% of them singletons. The CDR3 spans 13 residues. V shed 6 bases and J shed 8 bases, with 15 bases lying between them. Germline loops: CDR1 SGHNT, CDR2 YYREEE (reference sequence). V usage is TRBV5-4 and J usage is TRBJ1-3; D not certain. Sample: PBMCs. This TCR was sampled from a woman between 18 and 29 years old in good health and CMV-seronegative. The CDR3 here is CASTLPAGDTIYF. The CDR3 DNA follows: TGTGCCAGCACCCTTCCCGCCGGGGACACCATATATTTT.